This is a list of T cell receptor beta chains from one sample in a study of T cells in Graves' hyperthyroidism and ophthalmopathy. TCRdb reprocessed the multiplex PCR reads via MiXCR and lists one record per CDR3 protein. Of more than 250,000 distinct CDR3 sequences listed, approximately 16% are singletons. Sequencing used blood. The receptors were gathered from a woman aged 50 to 65 with Graves' hyperthyroidism that later progressed to Graves' ophthalmopathy. CDR3s include the opening cysteine and the closing phenylalanine or tryptophan. The D gene is left open where the match is weak.

TRBV5-5	NA	TRBJ1-5	CASSSAGANNQPQHF
TRBV7-3	TRBD2	TRBJ2-1	CASSSPTSGSEQFF
TRBV7-2	NA	TRBJ1-2	CASSQGRPRGYGYTF
TRBV19	TRBD2	TRBJ2-7	CAASIGSGRGEQYF
TRBV9	NA	TRBJ2-1	CASSVVPSRAEQFF
TRBV28	TRBD1	TRBJ1-1	CASSRPGTVNTEAFF
TRBV24-1	TRBD1	TRBJ2-2	CATSRGQGRTGELFF
TRBV7-9	TRBD1	TRBJ2-1	CASSPRGGGYNEQFF
TRBV29-1	NA	TRBJ1-5	CSVRRGGGQPQHF
TRBV20-1	NA	TRBJ1-5	CSAREEKDGQPQHF
TRBV19	NA	TRBJ1-2	CASTWGPADGYTF